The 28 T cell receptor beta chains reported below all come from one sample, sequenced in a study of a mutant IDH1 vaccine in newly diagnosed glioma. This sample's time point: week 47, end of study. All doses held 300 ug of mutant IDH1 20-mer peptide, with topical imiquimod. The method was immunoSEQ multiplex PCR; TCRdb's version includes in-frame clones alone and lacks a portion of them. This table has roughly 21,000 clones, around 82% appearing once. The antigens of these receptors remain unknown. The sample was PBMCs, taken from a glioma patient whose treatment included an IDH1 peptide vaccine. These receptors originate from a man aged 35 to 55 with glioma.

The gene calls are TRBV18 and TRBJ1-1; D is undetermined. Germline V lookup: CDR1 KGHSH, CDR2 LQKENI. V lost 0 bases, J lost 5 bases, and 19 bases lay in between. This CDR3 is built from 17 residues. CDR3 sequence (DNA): TGTGCCAGCTCACCACCGGCATGGGGAGGCGATCGGACTGAAGCTTTCTTT. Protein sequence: CASSPPAWGGDRTEAFF.

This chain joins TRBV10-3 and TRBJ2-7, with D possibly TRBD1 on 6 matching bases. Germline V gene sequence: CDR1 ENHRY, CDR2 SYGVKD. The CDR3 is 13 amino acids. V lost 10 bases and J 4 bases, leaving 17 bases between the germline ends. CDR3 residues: CATGAGEVYEQYF. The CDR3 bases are TGTGCCACCGGGGCAGGGGAAGTGTACGAGCAGTACTTC.

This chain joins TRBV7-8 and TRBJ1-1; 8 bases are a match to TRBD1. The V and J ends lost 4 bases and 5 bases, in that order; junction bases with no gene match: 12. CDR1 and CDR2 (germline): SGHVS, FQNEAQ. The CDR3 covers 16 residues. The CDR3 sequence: CASSYRDRTWETEAFF. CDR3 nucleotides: TGTGCCAGCAGCTATCGGGACAGGACTTGGGAAACTGAAGCTTTCTTT.

The DNA for the CDR3 is TGTGCCAGCAGCTTAGTCCTGACTAGCGGAGCTACGGGGGAGCAGTACTTC. Translated: CASSLVLTSGATGEQYF. V and J are TRBV5-8 and TRBJ2-7; 9 bases are shared with TRBD2. The germline V gene encodes CDR1 SGHTS and CDR2 YDEGEE. The CDR3 has 17 amino acids. J gave up 7 bases and V 2 bases, and 16 bases lay outside the gene matches.

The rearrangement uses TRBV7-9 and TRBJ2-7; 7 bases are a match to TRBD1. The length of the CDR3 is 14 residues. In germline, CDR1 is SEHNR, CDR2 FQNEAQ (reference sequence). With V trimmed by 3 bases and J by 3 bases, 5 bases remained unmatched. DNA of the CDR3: TGTGCCAGCAGCTTTCGGACAGGCAACTACGAGCAGTACTTC. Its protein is CASSFRTGNYEQYF.

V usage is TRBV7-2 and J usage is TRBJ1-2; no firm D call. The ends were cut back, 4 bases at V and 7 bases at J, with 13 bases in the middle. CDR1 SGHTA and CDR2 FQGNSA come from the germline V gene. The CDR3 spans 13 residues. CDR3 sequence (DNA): TGTGCCAGCAGCTCACGTGCCGAGGTTGGCTACACCTTC. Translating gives CASSSRAEVGYTF.

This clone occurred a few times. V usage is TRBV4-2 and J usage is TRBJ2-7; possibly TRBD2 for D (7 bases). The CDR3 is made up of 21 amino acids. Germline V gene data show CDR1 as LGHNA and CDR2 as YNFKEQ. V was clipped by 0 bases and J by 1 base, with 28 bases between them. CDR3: CASSQDPGSGGGAGVSYEQYF. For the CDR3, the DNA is TGTGCCAGCAGCCAAGACCCCGGATCGGGGGGCGGCGCGGGAGTTTCCTACGAGCAGTACTTC.

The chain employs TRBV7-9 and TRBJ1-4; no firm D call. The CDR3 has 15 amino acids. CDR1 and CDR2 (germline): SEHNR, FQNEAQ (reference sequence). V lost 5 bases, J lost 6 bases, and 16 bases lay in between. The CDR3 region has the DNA TGTGCCAGCAGCGAGGGCGGCGGGAATGATGAAAAACTGTTTTTT. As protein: CASSEGGGNDEKLFF.

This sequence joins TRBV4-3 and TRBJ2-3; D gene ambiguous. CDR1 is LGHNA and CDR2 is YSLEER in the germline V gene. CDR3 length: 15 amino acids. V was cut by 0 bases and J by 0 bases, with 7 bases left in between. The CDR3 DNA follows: TGCGCCAGCAGCCAAGATGCGGCTAGCACAGATACGCAGTATTTT. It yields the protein CASSQDAASTDTQYF.

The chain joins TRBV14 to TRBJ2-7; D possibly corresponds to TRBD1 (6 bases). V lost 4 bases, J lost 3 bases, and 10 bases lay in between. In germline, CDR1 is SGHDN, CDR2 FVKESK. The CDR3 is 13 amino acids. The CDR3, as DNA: TGTGCCAGCAGCCCCTCAGGGGTCTACGAGCAGTACTTC. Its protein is CASSPSGVYEQYF.

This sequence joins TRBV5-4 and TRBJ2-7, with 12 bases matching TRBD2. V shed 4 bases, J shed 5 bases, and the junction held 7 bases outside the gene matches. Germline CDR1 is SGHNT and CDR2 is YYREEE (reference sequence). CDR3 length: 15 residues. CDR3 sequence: CASSTWTSGNDEQYF. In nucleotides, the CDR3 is TGTGCCAGCAGCACTTGGACTAGCGGGAATGACGAGCAGTACTTC.

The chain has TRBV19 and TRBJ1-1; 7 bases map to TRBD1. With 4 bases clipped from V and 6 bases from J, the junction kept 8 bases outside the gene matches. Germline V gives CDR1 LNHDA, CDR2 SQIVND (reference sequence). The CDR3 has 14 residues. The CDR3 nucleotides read TGTGCCAGTAGTAAGGAGGGGGCGAGGGCTGAAGCTTTCTTT. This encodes CASSKEGARAEAFF.

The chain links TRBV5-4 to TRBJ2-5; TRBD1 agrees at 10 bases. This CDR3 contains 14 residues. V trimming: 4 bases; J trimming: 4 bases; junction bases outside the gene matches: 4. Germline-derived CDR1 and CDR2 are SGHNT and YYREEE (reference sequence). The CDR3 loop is CASSRQGAGETQYF. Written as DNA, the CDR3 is TGTGCCAGCAGCCGACAGGGGGCAGGAGAGACCCAGTACTTC. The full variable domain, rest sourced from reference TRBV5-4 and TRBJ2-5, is ETGVTQSPTHLIKTRGQQVTLRCSSQSGHNTVSWYQQALGQGPQFIFQYYREEENGRGNFPPRFSGLQFPNYSSELNVNALELDDSALYLCASSRQGAGETQYFGPGTRLLVL.

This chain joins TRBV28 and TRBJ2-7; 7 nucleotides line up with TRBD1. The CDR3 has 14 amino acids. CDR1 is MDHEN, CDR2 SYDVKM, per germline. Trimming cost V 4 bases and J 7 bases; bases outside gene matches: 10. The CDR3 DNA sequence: TGTGCCAGCAGTTCCACAGGGGTGACGGAAGAGCAGTACTTC. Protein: CASSSTGVTEEQYF.

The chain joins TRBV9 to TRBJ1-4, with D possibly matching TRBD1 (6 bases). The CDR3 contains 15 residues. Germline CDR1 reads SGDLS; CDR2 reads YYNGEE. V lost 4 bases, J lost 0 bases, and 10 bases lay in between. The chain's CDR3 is CASSLGAATNEKLFF. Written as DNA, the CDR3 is TGTGCCAGCAGCCTGGGGGCTGCAACTAATGAAAAACTGTTTTTT.

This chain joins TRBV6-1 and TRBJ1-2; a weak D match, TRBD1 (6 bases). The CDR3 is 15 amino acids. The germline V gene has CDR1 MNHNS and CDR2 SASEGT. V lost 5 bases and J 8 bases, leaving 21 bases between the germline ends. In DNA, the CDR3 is TGTGCCAGCAGTCTCCAGACAGCGGGGGGCTACGGCTACACCTTC. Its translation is CASSLQTAGGYGYTF.

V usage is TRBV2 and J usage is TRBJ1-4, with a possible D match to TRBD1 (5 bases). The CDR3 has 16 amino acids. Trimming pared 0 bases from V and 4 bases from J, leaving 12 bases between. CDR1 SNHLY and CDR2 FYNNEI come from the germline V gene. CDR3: CASSEARGRNNEKLFF. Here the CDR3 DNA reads TGTGCCAGCAGTGAAGCGCGGGGACGGAATAATGAAAAACTGTTTTTT. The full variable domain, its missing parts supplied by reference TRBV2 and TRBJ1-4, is EPEVTQTPSHQVTQMGQEVILRCVPISNHLYFYWYRQILGQKVEFLVSFYNNEISEKSEIFDDQFSVERPDGSNFTLKIRSTKLEDSAMYFCASSEARGRNNEKLFFGSGTQLSVL.

The DNA of the CDR3 is TGCGCCAGCAGCCAAGGTAGACTAGCGGGCACATACGAGCAGTACTTC. As protein: CASSQGRLAGTYEQYF. The J gene is TRBJ2-7, the V gene TRBV4-1; 10 bases agree with TRBD2. Trimming cost V 1 base and J 4 bases; bases outside gene matches: 7. The CDR3 loop spans 16 amino acids. From germline, CDR1 is MGHRA and CDR2 YSYEKL.

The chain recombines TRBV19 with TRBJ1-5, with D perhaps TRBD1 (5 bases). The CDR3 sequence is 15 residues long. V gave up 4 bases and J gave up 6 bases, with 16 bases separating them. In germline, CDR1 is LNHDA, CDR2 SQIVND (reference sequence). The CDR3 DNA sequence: TGTGCCAGTAGTAAGGAGGCAGGGCTATTTCAGCCCCAGCATTTT. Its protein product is CASSKEAGLFQPQHF.

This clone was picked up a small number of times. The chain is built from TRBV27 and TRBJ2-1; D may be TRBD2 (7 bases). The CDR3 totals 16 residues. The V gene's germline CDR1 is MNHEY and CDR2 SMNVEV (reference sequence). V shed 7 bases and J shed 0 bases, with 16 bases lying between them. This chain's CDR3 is CASIPPGGASYNEQFF. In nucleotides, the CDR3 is TGTGCCAGCATACCACCGGGGGGCGCCTCCTACAATGAGCAGTTCTTC.

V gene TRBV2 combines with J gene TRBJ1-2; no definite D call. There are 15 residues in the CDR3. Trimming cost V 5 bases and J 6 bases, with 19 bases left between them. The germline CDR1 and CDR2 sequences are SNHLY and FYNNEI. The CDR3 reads CASSFYWEGVDGYTF. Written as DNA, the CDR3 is TGTGCCAGCAGTTTCTACTGGGAGGGAGTGGATGGCTACACCTTC.

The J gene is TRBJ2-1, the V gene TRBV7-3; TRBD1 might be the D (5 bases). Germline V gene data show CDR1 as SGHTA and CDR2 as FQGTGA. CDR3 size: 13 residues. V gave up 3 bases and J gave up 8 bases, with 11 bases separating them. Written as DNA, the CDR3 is TGTGCCAGCAGCTTCCAGGGTCCCTATGAGCAGTTCTTC. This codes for CASSFQGPYEQFF.

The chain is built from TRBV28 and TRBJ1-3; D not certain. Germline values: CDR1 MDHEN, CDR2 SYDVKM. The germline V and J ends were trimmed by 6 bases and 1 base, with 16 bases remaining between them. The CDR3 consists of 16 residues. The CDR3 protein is CASRPRSFNSGNTIYF. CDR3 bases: TGTGCCAGCAGGCCACGATCCTTCAATTCTGGAAACACCATATATTTT.

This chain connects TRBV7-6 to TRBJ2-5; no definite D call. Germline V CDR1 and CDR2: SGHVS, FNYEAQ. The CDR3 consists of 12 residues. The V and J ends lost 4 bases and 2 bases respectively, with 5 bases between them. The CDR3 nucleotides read TGTGCCAGCAGCTGGTCTCAAGAGACCCAGTACTTC. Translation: CASSWSQETQYF.

CDR3 bases: TGTGCCAGCAGCACGACAGGTCGCAACGAGCAGTACTTC. Protein product: CASSTTGRNEQYF. This chain uses TRBV27 with TRBJ2-7; D is perhaps TRBD1 (6 bases). This CDR3 region has 13 residues. CDR1 is MNHEY, CDR2 SMNVEV, per germline (reference sequence). Trimming stripped 6 bases from V and 5 bases from J, with 14 bases between.

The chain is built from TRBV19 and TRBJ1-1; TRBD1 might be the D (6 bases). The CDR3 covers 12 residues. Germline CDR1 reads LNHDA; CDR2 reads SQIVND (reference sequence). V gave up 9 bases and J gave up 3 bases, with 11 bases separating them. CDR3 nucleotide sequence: TGTGCCAGCAGCCAGGGGTACACTGAAGCTTTCTTT. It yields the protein CASSQGYTEAFF.

CDR3 amino acids: CASSPPRTITGELFF. The CDR3 DNA reads as TGTGCCAGCTCACCACCACGGACAATCACCGGGGAGCTGTTTTTT. V and J are TRBV18 and TRBJ2-2, with D perhaps matching TRBD1 (5 bases). Germline V gene sequence: CDR1 KGHSH, CDR2 LQKENI. The CDR3 loop spans 15 amino acids. V lost 0 bases and J lost 4, with 9 bases in between.

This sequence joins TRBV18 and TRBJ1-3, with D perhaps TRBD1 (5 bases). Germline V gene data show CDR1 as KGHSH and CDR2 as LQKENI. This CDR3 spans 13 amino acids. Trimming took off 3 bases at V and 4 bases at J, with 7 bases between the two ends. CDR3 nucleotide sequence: TGTGCCAGCTCACCGCGACAGGGAAACACCATATATTTT. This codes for CASSPRQGNTIYF.